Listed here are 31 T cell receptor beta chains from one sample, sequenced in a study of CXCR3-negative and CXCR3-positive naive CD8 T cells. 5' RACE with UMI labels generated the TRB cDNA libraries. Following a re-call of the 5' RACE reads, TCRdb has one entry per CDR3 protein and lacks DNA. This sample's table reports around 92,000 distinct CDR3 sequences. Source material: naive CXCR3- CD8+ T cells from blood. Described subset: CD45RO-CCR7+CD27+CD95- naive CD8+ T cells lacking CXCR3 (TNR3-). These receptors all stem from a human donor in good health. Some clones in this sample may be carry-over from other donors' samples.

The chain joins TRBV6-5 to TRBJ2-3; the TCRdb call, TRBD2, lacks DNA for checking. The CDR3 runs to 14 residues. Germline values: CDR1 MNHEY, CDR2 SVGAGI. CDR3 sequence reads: CASSLSSGGDTQYF.

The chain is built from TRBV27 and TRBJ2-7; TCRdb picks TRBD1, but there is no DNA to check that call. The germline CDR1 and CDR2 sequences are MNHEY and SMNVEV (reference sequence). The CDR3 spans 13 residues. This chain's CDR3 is CASSLGDGYEQYF.

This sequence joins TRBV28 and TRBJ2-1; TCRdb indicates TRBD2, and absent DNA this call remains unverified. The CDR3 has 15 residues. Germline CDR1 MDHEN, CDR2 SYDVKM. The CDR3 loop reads CASSHSRGGYNEQFF.

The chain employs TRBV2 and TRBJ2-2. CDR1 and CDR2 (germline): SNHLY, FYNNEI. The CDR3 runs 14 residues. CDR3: CDSRLRLNTGELFF.

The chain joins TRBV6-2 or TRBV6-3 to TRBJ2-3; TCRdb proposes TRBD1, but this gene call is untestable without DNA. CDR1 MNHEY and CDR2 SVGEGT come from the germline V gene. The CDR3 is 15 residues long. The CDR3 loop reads CASSPDSQNTDTQYF.

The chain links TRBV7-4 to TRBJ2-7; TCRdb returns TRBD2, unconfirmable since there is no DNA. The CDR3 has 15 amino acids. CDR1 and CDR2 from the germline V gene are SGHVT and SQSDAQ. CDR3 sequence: CASIMATSGRSEQYF.

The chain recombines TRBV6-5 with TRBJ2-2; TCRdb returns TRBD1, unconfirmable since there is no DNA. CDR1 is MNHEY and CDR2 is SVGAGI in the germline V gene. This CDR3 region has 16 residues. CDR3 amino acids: CASSTGTRFNTGELFF.

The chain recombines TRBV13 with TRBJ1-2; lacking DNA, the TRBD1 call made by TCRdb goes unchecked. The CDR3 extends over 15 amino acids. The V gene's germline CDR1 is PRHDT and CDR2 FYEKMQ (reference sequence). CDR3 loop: CASSEDRGHRYGYTF. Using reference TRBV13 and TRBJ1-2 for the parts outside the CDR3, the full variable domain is AAGVIQSPRHLIKEKRETATLKCYPIPRHDTVYWYQQGPGQDPQFLISFYEKMQSDKGSIPDRFSAQQFSDYHSELNMSSLELGDSALYFCASSEDRGHRYGYTFGSGTRLTVV.

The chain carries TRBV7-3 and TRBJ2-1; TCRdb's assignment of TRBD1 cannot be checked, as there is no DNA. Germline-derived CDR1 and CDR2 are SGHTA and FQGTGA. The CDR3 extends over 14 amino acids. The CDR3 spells CASSLTGGLNEQFF.

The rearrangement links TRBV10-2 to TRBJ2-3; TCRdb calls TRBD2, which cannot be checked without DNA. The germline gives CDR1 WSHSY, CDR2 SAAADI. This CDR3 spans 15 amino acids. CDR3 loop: CASSEIGTSGDTQYF.

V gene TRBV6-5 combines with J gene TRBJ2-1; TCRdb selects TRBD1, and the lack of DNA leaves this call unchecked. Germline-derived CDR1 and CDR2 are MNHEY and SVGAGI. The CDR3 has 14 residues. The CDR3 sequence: CASNPHPGDNEQFF.

The CDR3 spells CASRDRREDTEAFF. This sequence joins TRBV7-9 and TRBJ1-1; TCRdb designates TRBD1, a call that cannot be tested without DNA. Germline CDR1 reads SEHNR; CDR2 reads FQNEAQ (reference sequence). This CDR3 comprises 14 residues.

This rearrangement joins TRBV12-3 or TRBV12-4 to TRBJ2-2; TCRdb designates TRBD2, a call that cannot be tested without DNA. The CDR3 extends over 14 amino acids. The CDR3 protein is CASTAGLYTGELFF.

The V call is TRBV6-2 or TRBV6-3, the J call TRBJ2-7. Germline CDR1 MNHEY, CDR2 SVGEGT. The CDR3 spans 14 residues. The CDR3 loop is CASSYGTFSYEQYF.

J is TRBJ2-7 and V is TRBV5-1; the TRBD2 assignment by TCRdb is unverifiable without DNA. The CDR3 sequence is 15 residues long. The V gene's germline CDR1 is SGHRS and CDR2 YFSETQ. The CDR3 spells CASSWLADSSYEQYF.

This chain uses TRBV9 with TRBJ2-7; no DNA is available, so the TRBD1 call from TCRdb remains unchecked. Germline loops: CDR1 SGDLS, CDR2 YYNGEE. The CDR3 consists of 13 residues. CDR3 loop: CASSPLQGYEQYF.

CDR3 in amino acids: CASSPQLSYTEAFF. The chain uses TRBV7-2 and TRBJ1-1. Looked up from germline, CDR1 is SGHTA and CDR2 is FQGNSA. This CDR3 region has 14 residues.

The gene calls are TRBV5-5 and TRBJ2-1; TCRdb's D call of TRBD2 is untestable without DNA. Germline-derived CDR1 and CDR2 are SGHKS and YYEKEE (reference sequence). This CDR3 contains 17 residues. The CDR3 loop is CASSVSGRASRYNEQFF. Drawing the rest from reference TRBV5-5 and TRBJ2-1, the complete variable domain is DAGVTQSPTHLIKTRGQQVTLRCSPISGHKSVSWYQQVLGQGPQFIFQYYEKEERGRGNFPDRFSARQFPNYSSELNVNALLLGDSALYLCASSVSGRASRYNEQFFGPGTRLTVL.

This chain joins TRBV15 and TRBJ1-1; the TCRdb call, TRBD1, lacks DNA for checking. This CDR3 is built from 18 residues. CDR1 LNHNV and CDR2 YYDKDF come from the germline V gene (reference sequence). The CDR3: CATSSNPLDRGEGTEAFF.

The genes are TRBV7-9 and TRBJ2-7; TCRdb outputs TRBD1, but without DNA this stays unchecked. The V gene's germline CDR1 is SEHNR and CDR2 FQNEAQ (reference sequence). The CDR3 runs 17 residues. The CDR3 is CASSLAPGQESLYEQYF.

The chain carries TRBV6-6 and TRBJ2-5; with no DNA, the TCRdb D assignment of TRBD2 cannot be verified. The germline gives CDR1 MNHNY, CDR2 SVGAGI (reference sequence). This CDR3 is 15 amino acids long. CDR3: CASSLLAGDQETQYF.

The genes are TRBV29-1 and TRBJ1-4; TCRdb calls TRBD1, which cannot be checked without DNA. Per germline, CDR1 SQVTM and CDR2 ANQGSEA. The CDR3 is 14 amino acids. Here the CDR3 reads CSISQGGEVEKLFF. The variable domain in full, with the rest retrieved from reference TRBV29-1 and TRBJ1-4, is SAVISQKPSRDICQRGTSLTIQCQVDSQVTMMFWYRQQPGQSLTLIATANQGSEATYESGFVIDKFPISRPNLTFSTLTVSNMSPEDSSIYLCSISQGGEVEKLFFGSGTQLSVL.

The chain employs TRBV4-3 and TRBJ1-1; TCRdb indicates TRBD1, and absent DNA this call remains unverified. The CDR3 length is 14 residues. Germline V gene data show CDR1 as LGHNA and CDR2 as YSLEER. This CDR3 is CASSQDHQGDGAFF.

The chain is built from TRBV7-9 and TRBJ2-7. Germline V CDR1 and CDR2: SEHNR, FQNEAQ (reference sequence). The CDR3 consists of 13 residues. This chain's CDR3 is CASSATPDYEQYF.

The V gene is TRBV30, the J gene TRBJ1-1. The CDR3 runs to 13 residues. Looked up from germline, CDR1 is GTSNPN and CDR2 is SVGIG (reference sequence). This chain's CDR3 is CAWSWGVNTEAFF.

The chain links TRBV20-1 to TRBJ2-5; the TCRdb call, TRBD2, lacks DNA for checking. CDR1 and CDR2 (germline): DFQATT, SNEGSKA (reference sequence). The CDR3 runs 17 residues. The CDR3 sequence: CSAPGRKPGLLQETQYF.

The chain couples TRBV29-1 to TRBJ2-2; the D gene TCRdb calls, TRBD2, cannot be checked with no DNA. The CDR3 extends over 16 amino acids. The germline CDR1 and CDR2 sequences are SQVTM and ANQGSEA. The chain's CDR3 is CSVRLAVPPNTGELFF.

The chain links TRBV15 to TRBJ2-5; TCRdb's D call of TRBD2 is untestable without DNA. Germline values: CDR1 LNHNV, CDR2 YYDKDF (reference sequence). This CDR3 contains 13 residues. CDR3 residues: CATTNDRGETQYF.

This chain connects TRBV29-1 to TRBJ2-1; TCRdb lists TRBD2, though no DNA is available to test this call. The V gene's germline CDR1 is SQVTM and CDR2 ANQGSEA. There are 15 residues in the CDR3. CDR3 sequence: CSVRGGAYSYNEQFF.

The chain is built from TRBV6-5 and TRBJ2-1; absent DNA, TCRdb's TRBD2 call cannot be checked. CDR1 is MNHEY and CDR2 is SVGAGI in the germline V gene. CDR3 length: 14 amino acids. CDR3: CASSPRTTEWEQFF.

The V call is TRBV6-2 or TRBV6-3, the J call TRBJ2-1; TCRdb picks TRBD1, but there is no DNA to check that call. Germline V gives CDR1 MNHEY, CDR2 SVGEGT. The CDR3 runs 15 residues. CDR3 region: CASSYGQGSTSEQFF.